Each of the 18 T cell receptor beta chains below was sequenced from the same sample in a study of monozygotic twins with inflammatory bowel disease. TCRdb reprocessed the 5' RACE reads and stores each CDR3 protein as one record, lacking DNA. The sample holds about 440,000 distinct CDR3 sequences. Sequencing was done on a sample of blood. The receptors were sampled from a human donor with ulcerative colitis or Crohn's disease, or a healthy co-twin of an affected twin (not recorded which).

The genes are TRBV5-1 and TRBJ1-1. Germline V gene sequence: CDR1 SGHRS, CDR2 YFSETQ. CDR3 size: 15 residues. The CDR3 reads CASSPDEYMNTEAFF.

The rearrangement joins TRBV7-2 to TRBJ2-1; TCRdb names TRBD2, which stays unverified in the absence of DNA. The germline CDR1 and CDR2 sequences are SGHTA and FQGNSA. The CDR3 totals 16 residues. The CDR3 loop is CASSLLGSLLFNEQFF.

The gene calls are TRBV5-4 and TRBJ2-2. Germline CDR1 reads SGHNT; CDR2 reads YYREEE (reference sequence). This CDR3 is built from 15 residues. The CDR3 spells CASTNTAGATGELFF.

The rearrangement uses TRBV4-1 and TRBJ2-5; absent DNA, TCRdb's TRBD1 call cannot be checked. This CDR3 is 17 amino acids long. Germline V lookup: CDR1 MGHRA, CDR2 YSYEKL. The CDR3: CASSQDGDRRYQETQYF.

This chain joins TRBV4-3 and TRBJ1-1; TCRdb returns TRBD1, unconfirmable since there is no DNA. Germline-derived CDR1 and CDR2 are LGHNA and YSLEER. CDR3 length: 15 residues. CDR3 in amino acids: CASSQASDSGTEAFF.

The V and J genes are TRBV28 and TRBJ2-7; TCRdb names TRBD1, which stays unverified in the absence of DNA. The CDR3 has 15 residues. Germline assignment: CDR1 MDHEN and CDR2 SYDVKM. The CDR3 here is CASTPFGGSIDEQYF.

This chain uses TRBV7-2 with TRBJ2-5; TCRdb returns TRBD1, unconfirmable since there is no DNA. This CDR3 has 13 residues. Germline assignment: CDR1 SGHTA and CDR2 FQGNSA. CDR3 residues: CASSSLRGETQYF.

The V and J genes are TRBV5-1 and TRBJ2-1. This CDR3 contains 14 residues. Germline lookup yields CDR1 SGHRS and CDR2 YFSETQ. The CDR3 region is CASSLGQDLNEQFF.

This chain connects TRBV30 to TRBJ2-2; the TCRdb D gene call, TRBD1, has no DNA to confirm it. Germline V CDR1 and CDR2: GTSNPN, SVGIG (reference sequence). The CDR3 spans 14 residues. CDR3: CAWSRQGAAGELFF.

V usage is TRBV3-1 and J usage is TRBJ2-2; TCRdb lists TRBD1, though no DNA is available to test this call. Germline lookup yields CDR1 LGHDT and CDR2 YNNKEL (reference sequence). There are 17 residues in the CDR3. The CDR3 sequence: CASSRTGGARNTGELFF.

The gene calls are TRBV19 and TRBJ2-1; with no DNA, the TCRdb D assignment of TRBD1 cannot be verified. This CDR3 region has 14 residues. Germline V CDR1 and CDR2: LNHDA, SQIVND (reference sequence). This chain's CDR3 is CASTFTGRMHEQFF.

The V and J genes are TRBV10-3 and TRBJ2-1. The CDR3 is made up of 13 amino acids. The V gene's germline CDR1 is ENHRY and CDR2 SYGVKD. The CDR3 loop reads CAISRDSYNEQFF.

J is TRBJ2-7 and V is TRBV6-5. Germline values: CDR1 MNHEY, CDR2 SVGAGI. The CDR3 totals 13 residues. The CDR3: CASSYSKAHEQYF.

The rearrangement uses TRBV25-1 and TRBJ2-1; the D call from TCRdb, TRBD2, cannot be confirmed without DNA. This CDR3 comprises 16 residues. Germline V gene sequence: CDR1 MGHDK, CDR2 SYGVNS. The CDR3 is CASSALAGGSYNEQFF.

This chain joins TRBV30 and TRBJ2-3; TCRdb names TRBD1, which stays unverified in the absence of DNA. CDR1 and CDR2 (germline): GTSNPN, SVGIG (reference sequence). This CDR3 has 16 residues. The CDR3 reads CAWSVGGPTFTDTQYF.

The chain employs TRBV2 and TRBJ2-5; TCRdb indicates TRBD2, and absent DNA this call remains unverified. CDR3 length equals 12 residues. From germline, CDR1 is SNHLY and CDR2 FYNNEI. The CDR3 protein is CASRRVVETQYF.

The chain uses TRBV5-1 and TRBJ2-1; TCRdb outputs TRBD2, but without DNA this stays unchecked. Germline CDR1 SGHRS, CDR2 YFSETQ. The CDR3 contains 15 residues. The CDR3 protein is CASSLNTGGGSEQFF.

The V gene is TRBV5-1, the J gene TRBJ2-3. Germline lookup yields CDR1 SGHRS and CDR2 YFSETQ. The CDR3 consists of 14 residues. The CDR3 sequence is CASSFFLDSDTQYF.